These 29 T cell receptor beta chains came from one sample sequenced in a study of CD8+ T cells in alopecia areata (dated by TCRdb to the late 2010s). Reading the label with the study, this specimen's time point is: around 28 days on oral tofacitinib. In light of the paper, this sample's treatment or condition label describes: oral pan-JAK inhibitor, 5-10 mg twice daily. Library prep was done by the immunoSEQ multiplex PCR assay. RNA was extracted from all samples and reverse transcribed into cDNA as template for TCR sequencing. TCRdb obtained this table from immuneACCESS and retained in-frame rearrangements with V and J assigned. These tables miss some clones; where compared with another copy, unresolved V genes account for less than half of the shortfall, and the remainder is unexplained. This sample has roughly 98,000 clones in its table, and roughly two thirds of those were observed once. Of the sample, around 15% is held by the ten largest clones.

This sample comprised CD8+ T cells sorted from blood, obtained at week 4, from a patient treated with tofacitinib. These receptors originate from a human donor with alopecia areata.

V is TRBV30 and J is TRBJ2-3; D perhaps matches TRBD2 (6 bases). Germline CDR1 reads GTSNPN; CDR2 reads SVGIG (reference sequence). The CDR3 covers 14 residues. V lost 2 bases, J lost 0 bases, and 9 bases lay in between. The CDR3 DNA reads TGTGCCTGGAGTTCGGGACTTAGCACAGATACGCAGTATTTT. Translated, it gives CAWSSGLSTDTQYF. Based on the CDR3 plus reference TRBV30 and TRBJ2-3, the full variable domain is SQTIHQWPATLVQPVGSPLSLECTVEGTSNPNLYWYRQAAGRGLQLLFYSVGIGQISSEVPQNLSASRPQDRQFILSSKKLLLSDSGFYLCAWSSGLSTDTQYFGPGTRLTVL.

This chain connects TRBV27 to TRBJ2-7, with D possibly matching TRBD2 (5 bases). Germline V lookup: CDR1 MNHEY, CDR2 SMNVEV (reference sequence). V gave up 4 bases and J gave up 3 bases, with 16 bases separating them. The CDR3 spans 15 residues. CDR3 nucleotides: TGTGCCAGCAGTTCGACTATCCCGCCACTCTACGAGCAGTACTTC. It translates to CASSSTIPPLYEQYF.

In this sample, this clone is medium-sized. The gene calls are TRBV5-1 and TRBJ1-2; 7 bases fit TRBD1. CDR1 and CDR2 (germline): SGHRS, YFSETQ. This CDR3 is built from 15 residues. The J segment lost 5 bases and the V segment lost 0 bases, leaving 7 bases of the junction unmatched. This CDR3 is CASSLDDRVVYGYTF. The CDR3 DNA reads TGCGCCAGCAGCTTGGACGACAGGGTCGTATATGGCTACACCTTC.

J is TRBJ1-1 and V is TRBV7-9; D is perhaps TRBD1 (5 bases). Per germline, CDR1 SEHNR and CDR2 FQNEAQ (reference sequence). The CDR3 sequence is 15 residues long. V was shortened by 3 bases and J by 1 base, with 12 bases between the two germline ends. The DNA of the CDR3 is TGTGCCAGCAGCTTTCTAGGGACGGGGAACACTGAAGCTTTCTTT. Translation: CASSFLGTGNTEAFF.

This chain joins TRBV9 and TRBJ1-2; D not certain. CDR1 and CDR2 (germline): SGDLS, YYNGEE. V lost 5 bases and J lost 3, with 11 bases in between. There are 13 residues in the CDR3. The CDR3 sequence: CASSLEEYYGYTF. The CDR3 DNA follows: TGTGCCAGCAGTTTAGAGGAGTACTATGGCTACACCTTC.

V gene TRBV5-4 combines with J gene TRBJ1-1; D gene unclear. The CDR3 totals 13 residues. Germline V gene data show CDR1 as SGHNT and CDR2 as YYREEE (reference sequence). V was cut by 4 bases and J by 5 bases, with 12 bases left in between. The CDR3 reads CASSGIIETEAFF. CDR3 nucleotides: TGTGCCAGCAGCGGGATTATTGAGACTGAAGCTTTCTTT.

The chain carries TRBV7-3 and TRBJ2-3; TRBD2 matches at 8 bases. Germline values: CDR1 SGHTA, CDR2 FQGTGA. J gave up 0 bases and V 1 base, and 6 bases lay outside the gene matches. The CDR3 length is 17 residues. The CDR3 sequence: CASSLNPSGPSTDTQYF. Here the CDR3 DNA reads TGTGCCAGCAGCTTAAACCCTAGCGGGCCTAGCACAGATACGCAGTATTTT.

This chain uses TRBV4-1 with TRBJ2-1, with 10 bases fitting TRBD1. The CDR3 contains 18 residues. Losses at the gene ends were 4 bases for V and 6 bases for J; bases not matched to a gene: 15. From germline, CDR1 is MGHRA and CDR2 YSYEKL. CDR3 amino acids: CASSLSPGTGVKVNEQFF. The DNA of the CDR3 is TGCGCCAGCAGCCTGAGTCCCGGGACAGGGGTTAAGGTCAATGAGCAGTTCTTC.

The chain combines TRBV25-1 with TRBJ2-5; possibly TRBD2 for D (6 bases). Germline values: CDR1 MGHDK, CDR2 SYGVNS. V shed 0 bases and J shed 3 bases, with 17 bases lying between them. This CDR3 is built from 17 residues. In nucleotides, the CDR3 is TGTGCCAGCAGTGAATATACGGGGGTAATGGATGAAGAGACCCAGTACTTC. This gives the protein CASSEYTGVMDEETQYF.

V usage is TRBV19 and J usage is TRBJ2-3; 8 bases agree with TRBD2. Germline V CDR1 and CDR2: LNHDA, SQIVND (reference sequence). Germline trimming cut 5 bases from V and 5 bases from J; bases unmatched to any gene: 9. The CDR3 spans 15 residues. In nucleotides, the CDR3 is TGTGCCAGTAGTGGACTAGCCCCTCCGCAAGATACGCAGTATTTT. Amino acid sequence: CASSGLAPPQDTQYF.

This sequence joins TRBV4-2 and TRBJ2-5; 12 bases match TRBD2. The V and J ends lost 4 bases and 5 bases, in that order; junction bases with no gene match: 14. Germline V CDR1 and CDR2: LGHNA, YNFKEQ. This CDR3 is built from 18 residues. CDR3 region: CASSPTLAGGLLVETQYF. For the CDR3, the DNA is TGTGCCAGCAGCCCTACTCTAGCGGGGGGGCTCCTTGTGGAGACCCAGTACTTC.

This clone was found a few times. The V gene is TRBV7-3, the J gene TRBJ2-5; TRBD2 matches at 11 bases. The CDR3 consists of 14 residues. V gave up 4 bases and J gave up 11 bases; unmatched junction bases: 9. Germline values: CDR1 SGHTA, CDR2 FQGTGA. The CDR3 reads CASSWLGTSGEQYF. CDR3 nucleotide sequence: TGTGCCAGCAGCTGGTTGGGGACTAGCGGAGAGCAGTACTTC.

This chain uses TRBV27 with TRBJ1-2; TRBD1 matches at 9 bases. V lost 2 bases to trimming and J lost 4 bases; unmatched junction nucleotides: 14. The germline gives CDR1 MNHEY, CDR2 SMNVEV (reference sequence). The CDR3 has 18 amino acids. DNA of the CDR3: TGTGCCAGCAGTTTAGTGGGGACAGGGTCGGTTCTCAGCTATGGCTACACCTTC. It is translated as CASSLVGTGSVLSYGYTF.

CDR3 nucleotides: TGTGCCAGCAGCCCTGGGGCGAGTTCCGGGGAGCTGTTTTTT. It translates to CASSPGASSGELFF. The gene calls are TRBV9 and TRBJ2-2, with D tentatively TRBD1 (5 bases). The ends were cut back, 4 bases at V and 6 bases at J, with 13 bases in the middle. The CDR3 extends over 14 amino acids. Germline lookup yields CDR1 SGDLS and CDR2 YYNGEE.

This clone showed up just a few times. The V call is TRBV5-1, the J call TRBJ1-4; D is perhaps TRBD1 (6 bases). There are 18 residues in the CDR3. V shed 7 bases and J shed 4 bases, with 26 bases lying between them. CDR1 is SGHRS, CDR2 YFSETQ, per germline. CDR3 sequence (DNA): TGCGCCAGCGGAACAGGGACCCTAGAGGGCAGCAATAATGAAAAACTGTTTTTT. Encoded protein: CASGTGTLEGSNNEKLFF.

The rearrangement joins TRBV9 to TRBJ2-7, with 10 bases identical to TRBD1. Germline V gene data show CDR1 as SGDLS and CDR2 as YYNGEE. V shed 0 bases, J shed 5 bases, and the junction held 5 bases outside the gene matches. The CDR3 spans 15 residues. DNA of the CDR3: TGTGCCAGCAGCGTAGCCGGGACAGGGGTCGACGAGCAGTACTTC. Protein product: CASSVAGTGVDEQYF.

The table lists this clone with a few counts. The chain employs TRBV4-3 and TRBJ2-3; 10 nucleotides align to TRBD2. CDR1 is LGHNA and CDR2 is YSLEER in the germline V gene. The ends lost 4 bases at V and 2 bases at J; junction bases unmatched: 9. This CDR3 contains 17 residues. The CDR3 protein is CASSPHLSGGPTDTQYF. The CDR3 DNA reads as TGCGCCAGCAGCCCCCACCTTAGCGGGGGGCCCACAGATACGCAGTATTTT.

The chain uses TRBV29-1 and TRBJ1-2; D is unresolved. V lost 6 bases and J 1 base, leaving 15 bases between the germline ends. There are 14 residues in the CDR3. Germline CDR1 reads SQVTM; CDR2 reads ANQGSEA. The CDR3 nucleotides are TGCAGCGTGCAGGCAAGAGGGAGTAACTATGGCTACACCTTC. Translating gives CSVQARGSNYGYTF.

The CDR3 loop is CASSFGLKEGNEQFF. The CDR3 DNA reads as TGTGCCAGCAGCTTTGGGCTCAAGGAGGGCAATGAGCAGTTCTTC. V usage is TRBV7-9 and J usage is TRBJ2-1; tentatively, D is TRBD2 (6 bases). CDR1 is SEHNR and CDR2 is FQNEAQ in the germline V gene (reference sequence). Trimming cost V 3 bases and J 6 bases, with 15 bases left between them. The CDR3 has 15 amino acids.

The chain couples TRBV6-5 to TRBJ2-5, with 8 bases fitting TRBD2. The CDR3 length is 15 residues. The V segment lost 6 bases and the J segment 5 bases; nucleotides outside the gene matches: 11. Germline lookup yields CDR1 MNHEY and CDR2 SVGAGI. The CDR3 region is CASSQEGTRGETQYF. The CDR3 nucleotides are TGTGCCAGCAGCCAAGAGGGGACTAGGGGGGAGACCCAGTACTTC.

This clone was detected once. This sequence joins TRBV7-9 and TRBJ2-6; tentative D call: TRBD1 (6 bases). Germline-derived CDR1 and CDR2 are SEHNR and FQNEAQ (reference sequence). V was pared by 4 bases and J by 2 bases, with 9 bases between. The CDR3 runs to 15 residues. In DNA form, the CDR3 reads TGTGCCAGCAGCTCCAACAGGGCTGGGGCCAACGTCCTGACTTTC. It yields the protein CASSSNRAGANVLTF.

The chain couples TRBV5-1 to TRBJ1-2; D is ambiguous. V lost 2 bases, J lost 8 bases, and 13 bases lay in between. The germline V gene has CDR1 SGHRS and CDR2 YFSETQ. This CDR3 is 13 amino acids long. The CDR3 spells CASSLDALGGYTF. The CDR3 DNA follows: TGCGCCAGCAGCTTAGACGCACTGGGGGGCTACACCTTC.

This clone was counted once. The J gene is TRBJ2-1, the V gene TRBV7-2, with D uncertain. From germline, CDR1 is SGHTA and CDR2 FQGNSA. The CDR3 is made up of 13 amino acids. Trimming shortened V by 1 base and J by 2 bases, and 3 bases separated the two germline ends. CDR3 region: CASSLVAYNEQFF. The CDR3, as DNA: TGTGCCAGCAGCTTAGTTGCCTACAATGAGCAGTTCTTC.

This rearrangement joins TRBV7-2 to TRBJ1-2; D may be TRBD1 (6 bases). This CDR3 comprises 14 residues. Trimming took off 5 bases at V and 6 bases at J, with 16 bases between the two ends. Germline CDR1 SGHTA, CDR2 FQGNSA. The CDR3 reads CASSIEGGGDGYTF. The CDR3 DNA is TGTGCCAGCAGCATCGAAGGGGGGGGCGATGGCTACACCTTC.

This rearrangement joins TRBV30 to TRBJ2-7, with 11 nucleotides matching TRBD2. The CDR3 is 13 amino acids. V was clipped by 2 bases and J by 7 bases; unmatched bases: 4. Germline V gene data show CDR1 as GTSNPN and CDR2 as SVGIG (reference sequence). This chain's CDR3 is CAWSLAGGVEQYF. The CDR3 DNA follows: TGTGCCTGGAGTCTAGCGGGAGGAGTTGAGCAGTACTTC.

V and J are TRBV5-1 and TRBJ1-2; 7 bases are shared with TRBD1. Trimming at V came to 0 bases and at J to 5 bases, leaving 7 bases not matched to a gene. CDR1 and CDR2 (germline): SGHRS, YFSETQ. This CDR3 spans 15 amino acids. CDR3 residues: CASSLGQGLVYGYTF. The CDR3 nucleotides are TGCGCCAGCAGCTTGGGACAGGGTTTGGTGTATGGCTACACCTTC.

The V call is TRBV27, the J call TRBJ2-7, with 10 positions matching TRBD1. This CDR3 region has 16 residues. Trimming took 1 base from V and 4 from J; bases not matched to a gene: 7. Germline V CDR1 and CDR2: MNHEY, SMNVEV (reference sequence). CDR3 residues: CASSLFAGQGTYEQYF. CDR3 nucleotide sequence: TGTGCCAGCAGTTTATTTGCGGGACAGGGGACGTACGAGCAGTACTTC.

This clone showed up many times. This chain uses TRBV28 with TRBJ2-3; possibly TRBD2 for D (5 bases). The CDR3 extends over 14 amino acids. Germline lookup yields CDR1 MDHEN and CDR2 SYDVKM. Trimming took 5 bases from V and 2 from J, leaving 11 bases between them. CDR3 coding DNA: TGTGCCAGCAGTCCAACTAGTCTCACAGATACGCAGTATTTT. Its protein is CASSPTSLTDTQYF.

This clone was picked up a small number of times. The chain links TRBV4-1 to TRBJ2-7, with 9 nucleotides matching TRBD2. V dropped 1 base and J dropped 2; count of bases not matched to a gene: 3. The CDR3 is made up of 15 amino acids. Germline assignment: CDR1 MGHRA and CDR2 YSYEKL. CDR3 residues: CASSQGVAGAYEQYF. The CDR3 DNA follows: TGCGCCAGCAGCCAAGGTGTAGCGGGGGCCTACGAGCAGTACTTC.